The present T cell receptor beta chain was sequenced within a study of cytotoxic CD8 clonotypes in ibrutinib-treated CLL. The CDR3 length is 16 residues. From germline, CDR1 is LGHNA and CDR2 YSLEER. Trimming removed 4 bases from V and 2 bases from J; junction bases left unmatched: 6. TCRdb's table, derived via immunoSEQ multiplex PCR, lists solely in-frame clones and lacks some. The data show 100,000 to 150,000 clones, 75% to 90% seen once. Here the sequenced sample was PBMCs, taken after 24 months of ibrutinib treatment. The TCR comes from a human donor with chronic lymphocytic leukemia. The gene calls are TRBV4-3 and TRBJ2-3; 10 bases line up with TRBD2. The CDR3 sequence: CASSRQAGGVTDTQYF. CDR3 DNA sequence: TGCGCCAGCAGCCGACAAGCGGGAGGGGTCACAGATACGCAGTATTTT.